Below, 28 T cell receptor beta chains from the same sample are listed, as sequenced in a study of vaccination and CD4 T cells after COVID-19. Cultured CD4+ T-cell DNA underwent Oncomine TCR Beta short-read sequencing. TCRdb redid the calling of the PCR reads with MiXCR, one entry per CDR3 protein. Here the sample spans 6,500 to 8,500 distinct CDR3 sequences, around 60% being singletons. Their specific antigens are unknown. Indicated treatment: roughly 10-day PBMC culture with coronavirus spike peptide pools or control peptides (ViraFEST assay). The sequencing here drew on cultured CD4+ T cells from blood, taken after SARS-CoV-2 vaccination. Every receptor here comes from a human donor with COVID-19.

This chain uses TRBV6-1 with TRBJ1-2; D gene uncertain. V lost 7 bases and J lost 2, with 14 bases in between. Germline values: CDR1 MNHNS, CDR2 SASEGT. This CDR3 comprises 14 residues. DNA of the CDR3: TGTGCCAGCAAGGAGGGAATGGCCAACTATGGCTACACCTTC. Amino acids: CASKEGMANYGYTF.

J is TRBJ1-1 and V is TRBV2, with TRBD1 identical over 7 bases. This CDR3 comprises 13 residues. Per the germline V gene, CDR1 is SNHLY and CDR2 is FYNNEI. The junction had 3 bases not matched to a gene; V was cut back by 6 bases and J by 2 bases. The CDR3 sequence is CASRGQPNTEAFF. Written as DNA, the CDR3 is TGTGCCAGCAGGGGACAGCCTAACACTGAAGCTTTCTTT.

This chain uses TRBV11-1 with TRBJ1-2; a possible D gene is TRBD1 (5 bases). The V end was cut by 10 bases, the J end by 0 bases, with 15 bases between. CDR1 and CDR2 from the germline V gene are SGHAT and FQDESV (reference sequence). The CDR3 totals 14 residues. The CDR3 loop is CAIRSGGANYGYTF. As DNA, the CDR3 is TGTGCCATCCGAAGCGGGGGTGCTAACTATGGCTACACCTTC.

There are a few counts of this clonotype. J is TRBJ1-5 and V is TRBV6-1, with a possible D match to TRBD1 (6 bases). Germline V gene data show CDR1 as MNHNS and CDR2 as SASEGT. The CDR3 runs 13 residues. Trimming removed 7 bases from V and 5 bases from J, with 12 bases in between. CDR3 coding DNA: TGTGCCAGCACCTTTCAGGGGTATCAGCCCCAGCATTTT. It translates to CASTFQGYQPQHF.

The chain employs TRBV19 and TRBJ2-5; 10 bases are shared with TRBD1. Germline V lookup: CDR1 LNHDA, CDR2 SQIVND (reference sequence). The CDR3 is 15 amino acids. J was trimmed by 1 base and V by 7 bases; bases with no gene match: 6. The CDR3 nucleotides read TGTGCCAGTACCGACCGGGACAGGGGCCAAGAGACCCAGTACTTC. Translation: CASTDRDRGQETQYF.

The CDR3 DNA is TGTGCCACTTCAACCGACGAAGGGTATGGCTACACCTTC. This gives the protein CATSTDEGYGYTF. The chain has TRBV19 and TRBJ1-2, with D unresolved. The CDR3 consists of 13 residues. The germline gives CDR1 LNHDA, CDR2 SQIVND (reference sequence). Trimming cost V 10 bases and J 5 bases, with 17 bases left between them.

This rearrangement joins TRBV27 to TRBJ2-3; TRBD2 matches at 12 bases. The CDR3 covers 18 residues. V lost 3 bases to trimming and J lost 0 bases; unmatched junction nucleotides: 7. The V gene's germline CDR1 is MNHEY and CDR2 SMNVEV (reference sequence). This CDR3 is CASSFPGLAGFSTDTQYF. The CDR3 DNA reads as TGTGCCAGCAGTTTCCCTGGACTAGCGGGGTTTAGCACAGATACGCAGTATTTT.

By sample share, this clonotype is medium-sized. V gene TRBV27 combines with J gene TRBJ1-2, with D perhaps matching TRBD1 (6 bases). Between the trimmed V and J ends, which lost 7 bases and 8 bases, there was a span of 14 bases. The CDR3 is 12 amino acids. Germline values: CDR1 MNHEY, CDR2 SMNVEV (reference sequence). The CDR3 loop is CASKGGGRGYTF. The DNA for the CDR3 is TGTGCCAGCAAGGGGGGAGGGCGAGGCTACACCTTC.

In its sample, this clonotype was seen a few times. The chain uses TRBV20-1 and TRBJ2-3; D might be TRBD1 or TRBD2, each matching 5 bases. The CDR3 contains 13 residues. CDR1 and CDR2 (germline): DFQATT, SNEGSKA (reference sequence). The V end lost 8 bases, the J end lost 0 bases, and 12 bases lay between the germline ends. The DNA of the CDR3 is TGCAGTTGCACTGGGGGTAGCACAGATACGCAGTATTTT. Translated, it gives CSCTGGSTDTQYF.

The chain combines TRBV7-8 with TRBJ1-3; D uncertain. Germline CDR1 reads SGHVS; CDR2 reads FQNEAQ. Trimming shortened V by 8 bases and J by 0 bases, and 11 bases separated the two germline ends. The CDR3 runs to 14 residues. CDR3 in amino acids: CASSSRGSGNTIYF. The CDR3, as DNA: TGTGCCAGCTCTTCCCGCGGCTCTGGAAACACCATATATTTT.

The chain is built from TRBV30 and TRBJ1-1; 9 nucleotides line up with TRBD1. V was clipped by 5 bases and J by 0 bases; unmatched bases: 1. The germline CDR1 and CDR2 sequences are GTSNPN and SVGIG (reference sequence). CDR3 length: 13 residues. The CDR3 sequence is CAWGQGLNTEAFF. CDR3 coding DNA: TGTGCCTGGGGACAGGGGTTGAACACTGAAGCTTTCTTT.

This clonotype was counted a few times. This chain uses TRBV6-1 with TRBJ1-2; TRBD1 agrees at 7 bases. With 8 bases clipped from V and 7 bases from J, the junction kept 13 bases outside the gene matches. This CDR3 region has 14 residues. Germline V gives CDR1 MNHNS, CDR2 SASEGT. The CDR3 region is CASLFSTGVSGYTF. CDR3 coding DNA: TGTGCCAGCTTATTCTCTACAGGGGTTAGTGGCTACACCTTC.

The chain links TRBV2 to TRBJ2-3; D is possibly TRBD1 or TRBD2 (5 bases each). The germline V gene encodes CDR1 SNHLY and CDR2 FYNNEI. CDR3 length: 13 residues. V dropped 10 bases and J dropped 0 bases, with 11 bases sitting between them. The CDR3 region has the DNA TGTGCCATCCCGGGACCGAGCACAGATACGCAGTATTTT. Its translation: CAIPGPSTDTQYF. The variable domain in full, completed from reference TRBV2 and TRBJ2-3, reads EPEVTQTPSHQVTQMGQEVILRCVPISNHLYFYWYRQILGQKVEFLVSFYNNEISEKSEIFDDQFSVERPDGSNFTLKIRSTKLEDSAMYFCAIPGPSTDTQYFGPGTRLTVL.

The chain is built from TRBV7-2 and TRBJ1-6, with D uncertain. Germline V gene data show CDR1 as SGHTA and CDR2 as FQGNSA. The ends were cut back, 2 bases at V and 7 bases at J, with 0 bases in the middle. The CDR3 spans 11 residues. The chain's CDR3 is CASSLNSPLHF. CDR3 DNA: TGTGCCAGCAGCTTAAATTCACCCCTCCACTTT.

The chain joins TRBV10-1 to TRBJ1-1, with 8 bases that match TRBD1. This CDR3 is 13 amino acids long. Unmatched junction bases numbered 4, after V lost 2 bases and J lost 8 bases. Germline-derived CDR1 and CDR2 are WNHNN and SYGVQD (reference sequence). The CDR3 loop is CASSEAGGSEAFF. The CDR3 bases are TGCGCCAGCAGTGAGGCAGGGGGCAGCGAAGCTTTCTTT.

V usage is TRBV6-2 or TRBV6-3 and J usage is TRBJ1-1, with D perhaps matching TRBD1 (6 bases). Germline V gene data show CDR1 as MNHEY and CDR2 as SVGEGT. The CDR3 covers 16 residues. V lost 5 bases to trimming and J lost 4 bases, with 20 bases between them. The CDR3 region is CASSQTTGYESTEAFF. DNA of the CDR3: TGTGCCAGCAGTCAGACAACAGGGTACGAGAGCACTGAAGCTTTCTTT.

In its sample, this clonotype was seen a few times. The genes are TRBV6-1 and TRBJ2-2; D unresolved. The CDR3 has 14 residues. Germline V lookup: CDR1 MNHNS, CDR2 SASEGT. V lost 6 bases and J lost 4, with 12 bases in between. CDR3 DNA sequence: TGTGCCAGCAGGACGTCTAGGGCCACCGGGGAGCTGTTTTTT. Protein: CASRTSRATGELFF.

In its sample, this clonotype is large. J is TRBJ1-1 and V is TRBV11-2; 7 bases map to TRBD1. V gave up 2 bases and J gave up 1 base; unmatched junction bases: 7. CDR3 length equals 16 residues. Germline values: CDR1 SGHAT, CDR2 FQNNGV. This CDR3 is CASSLTSGGTNTEAFF. The CDR3 coding sequence is TGTGCCAGCAGCTTAACTTCAGGGGGGACGAACACTGAAGCTTTCTTT. The variable domain in full, with the rest retrieved from reference TRBV11-2 and TRBJ1-1, is EAGVAQSPRYKIIEKRQSVAFWCNPISGHATLYWYQQILGQGPKLLIQFQNNGVVDDSQLPKDRFSAERLKGVDSTLKIQPAKLEDSAVYLCASSLTSGGTNTEAFFGQGTRLTVV.

This clonotype was picked up a small number of times. The chain recombines TRBV19 with TRBJ1-5; 9 bases are a match to TRBD1. V lost 5 bases to trimming and J lost 1 base; unmatched junction nucleotides: 3. This CDR3 has 15 amino acids. From germline, CDR1 is LNHDA and CDR2 SQIVND (reference sequence). The CDR3 nucleotides are TGTGCCAGTAGTCAGGGGACAGGGAGCAATCAGCCCCAGCATTTT. As protein: CASSQGTGSNQPQHF.

By proportion, this clonotype is large. This chain connects TRBV11-2 to TRBJ2-3; maybe TRBD1 (5 bases). The V gene's germline CDR1 is SGHAT and CDR2 FQNNGV. V dropped 1 base and J dropped 4 bases, with 6 bases sitting between them. The CDR3 contains 13 residues. The CDR3 protein is CASSLAGPDTQYF. The CDR3 DNA is TGTGCCAGCAGCTTAGCAGGGCCAGATACGCAGTATTTT. The variable domain in full, with the rest retrieved from reference TRBV11-2 and TRBJ2-3, is EAGVAQSPRYKIIEKRQSVAFWCNPISGHATLYWYQQILGQGPKLLIQFQNNGVVDDSQLPKDRFSAERLKGVDSTLKIQPAKLEDSAVYLCASSLAGPDTQYFGPGTRLTVL.

This rearrangement joins TRBV15 to TRBJ1-3, with D possibly matching TRBD1 (5 bases). Trimming removed 3 bases from V and 0 bases from J, with 18 bases in between. Germline V gives CDR1 LNHNV, CDR2 YYDKDF (reference sequence). The CDR3 loop spans 18 amino acids. The CDR3 DNA reads as TGTGCCACCAGCAGGGGGGGGGAATCAGCCAACTCTGGAAACACCATATATTTT. Amino acids: CATSRGGESANSGNTIYF.

The V and J genes are TRBV7-2 and TRBJ2-2, with a possible D match to TRBD1 (7 bases). The germline gives CDR1 SGHTA, CDR2 FQGNSA. With 5 bases removed from V and 4 bases from J, the gap between germline ends came to 17 bases. The CDR3 extends over 16 amino acids. CDR3 protein: CASSPRRGRVTGELFF. The CDR3 region has the DNA TGTGCCAGCAGCCCCCGGAGGGGGCGGGTCACCGGGGAGCTGTTTTTT. Variable domain in full (rest from reference TRBV7-2 and TRBJ2-2): GAGVSQSPSNKVTEKGKDVELRCDPISGHTALYWYRQSLGQGLEFLIYFQGNSAPDKSGLPSDRFSAERTGGSVSTLTIQRTQQEDSAVYLCASSPRRGRVTGELFFGEGSRLTVL.

This clonotype was picked up one time. This chain uses TRBV24-1 with TRBJ1-1; D remains unclear. Germline V CDR1 and CDR2: KGHDR, SFDVKD. Trimming pared 3 bases from V and 5 bases from J, leaving 12 bases between. The CDR3 loop spans 14 amino acids. The CDR3, as DNA: TGTGCCACCAGTGATACTGGGCGTGGGACTGAAGCTTTCTTT. It is translated as CATSDTGRGTEAFF.

This chain connects TRBV11-2 to TRBJ2-6; 8 bases align to TRBD1. This CDR3 is built from 16 residues. Per the germline V gene, CDR1 is SGHAT and CDR2 is FQNNGV. V shed 4 bases and J 1 base; nucleotides not matched to a gene: 3. In nucleotides, the CDR3 is TGTGCCAGCAGCTACCGACAGGGGTCTGGGGCCAACGTCCTGACTTTC. It yields the protein CASSYRQGSGANVLTF.

The genes are TRBV21-1 and TRBJ2-7. TRBV21-1 represents a pseudogene. This CDR3 comprises 15 residues. This CDR3 reads CASSKVDRGPYEQYF. DNA for the CDR3: TGTGCCAGCAGCAAAGTGGACAGGGGCCCCTACGAGCAGTACTTC.

J is TRBJ1-1 and V is TRBV19, with D possibly TRBD1 on 5 matching bases. Germline V gene data show CDR1 as LNHDA and CDR2 as SQIVND (reference sequence). The CDR3 covers 11 residues. Trimming took 5 bases from V and 8 from J, leaving 9 bases between them. The CDR3 DNA reads TGTGCCAGTAGTGCAAACAGGGAAGCTTTCTTT. The encoded protein is CASSANREAFF. Combining the CDR3 with reference TRBV19 and TRBJ1-1 gives the whole variable domain DGGITQSPKYLFRKEGQNVTLSCEQNLNHDAMYWYRQDPGQGLRLIYYSQIVNDFQKGDIAEGYSVSREKKESFPLTVTSAQKNPTAFYLCASSANREAFFGQGTRLTVV.

This clonotype has more than one count but fewer than ten. V is TRBV7-2 and J is TRBJ1-3; a weak D match, TRBD1 (6 bases). Germline V gene lookup returns CDR1 SGHTA and CDR2 FQGNSA. There are 14 residues in the CDR3. V was cut by 4 bases and J by 4 bases, with 11 bases left in between. The CDR3 loop reads CASSSGAAGNTIYF. CDR3 nucleotide sequence: TGTGCCAGCAGCTCGGGGGCGGCGGGAAACACCATATATTTT. The variable domain in full, with the rest retrieved from reference TRBV7-2 and TRBJ1-3, is GAGVSQSPSNKVTEKGKDVELRCDPISGHTALYWYRQSLGQGLEFLIYFQGNSAPDKSGLPSDRFSAERTGGSVSTLTIQRTQQEDSAVYLCASSSGAAGNTIYFGEGSWLTVV.

This clonotype was detected a few times. The rearrangement links TRBV15 to TRBJ1-5; D not certain. Trimming removed 9 bases from V and 1 base from J, with 10 bases in between. This CDR3 is built from 13 residues. Looked up from germline, CDR1 is LNHNV and CDR2 is YYDKDF (reference sequence). The CDR3 nucleotides are TGTGCCACAACCAGATCAAGCAATCAGCCCCAGCATTTT. This sequence encodes CATTRSSNQPQHF.